Listed below are T cell receptor beta chains from one sample, sequenced in a study of blood T cell repertoires in COVID-19. Profiling relied on immunoSEQ multiplex PCR, and the TCRdb table lists in-frame clones only, not all of them. The sample records about 120,000 clones, approximately 82% being singletons. Input material: peripheral blood. The origin of the receptors is a man between 65 and 85 years old with active or convalescent COVID-19. Both conserved end residues are part of each CDR3.

TRBV7-2,CASSPIQGAWAEAFF
TRBV6-1,CASSEAVAGLGQPQHF
TRBV3-1/TRBV3-2,CASSRLAGTHEQFF
TRBV7-9,CASSLEDSYGYTF
TRBV20-1,CSASSQGWNTEAFF
TRBV3-1/TRBV3-2,CASSQGHTSGSPNEQFF
TRBV7-2,CASSLAQGSGNTIYF
TRBV25-1,CASRGRGLGNTEAFF
TRBV4-1,CASSPRMGAVTYEQYF
TRBV14,CASSPTTGRDRSYEQYF
TRBV6-5,CASTQTGMNTEAFF
TRBV5-4,CASSPGQGAFETQYF
TRBV5-1,CASRLEGEAFF